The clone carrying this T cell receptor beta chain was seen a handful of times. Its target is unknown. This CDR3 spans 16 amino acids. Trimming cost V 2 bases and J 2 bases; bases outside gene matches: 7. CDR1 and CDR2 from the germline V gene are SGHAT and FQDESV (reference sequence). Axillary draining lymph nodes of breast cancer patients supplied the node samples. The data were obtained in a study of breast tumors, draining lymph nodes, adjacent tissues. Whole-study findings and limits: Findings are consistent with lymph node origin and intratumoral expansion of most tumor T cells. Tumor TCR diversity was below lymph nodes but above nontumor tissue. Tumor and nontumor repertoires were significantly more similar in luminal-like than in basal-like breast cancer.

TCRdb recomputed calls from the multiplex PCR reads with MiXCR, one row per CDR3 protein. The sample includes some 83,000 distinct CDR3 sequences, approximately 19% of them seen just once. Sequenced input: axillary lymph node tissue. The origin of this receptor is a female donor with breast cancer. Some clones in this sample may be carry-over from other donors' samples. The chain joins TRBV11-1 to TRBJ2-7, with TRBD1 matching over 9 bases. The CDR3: CASSLRAGTGTYEQYF. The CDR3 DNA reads TGTGCCAGCAGCTTACGGGCCGGGACAGGGACCTACGAGCAGTACTTC.